The rows below give T cell receptor beta chains drawn from one sample of a study of blood T cell repertoires in COVID-19. The protocol was immunoSEQ multiplex PCR, while the TCRdb copy is restricted to in-frame clones and leaves out a portion. The sample consists of roughly 100,000 clones, 87% of them appearing once. What was sequenced was peripheral blood. These TCRs come from a man aged 45-65 years with active COVID-19. Each CDR3 is given with its conserved first and last residue. The D gene is left open where the match is weak. Not every row has a clone size; where given, it reads once, few, many or a size class.

>TRBJ1-2|.|TRBV9|.
CASSPDRITYGYTF
TGTGCCAGCAGCCCAGACAGGATTACATATGGCTACACCTTC
>TRBJ2-7|.|TRBV7-9|once
CASSLDGGWGEQYF
TGTGCCAGCAGCTTAGACGGAGGTTGGGGCGAGCAGTACTTC
>TRBJ1-4|.|TRBV5-6|.
CASSLEQGGEKLFF
TGTGCCAGCAGCTTGGAGCAGGGAGGAGAAAAACTGTTTTTT
>TRBJ1-2|.|TRBV10-3|.
CAISDAGPSYGYTF
TGTGCCATCAGTGATGCAGGGCCCTCTTATGGCTACACCTTC
>TRBJ1-1|.|TRBV12-3/TRBV12-4|.
CATRSRGTEAFF
TGTGCCACCCGATCTCGGGGCACTGAAGCTTTCTTT
>TRBJ1-5|.|TRBV10-3|.
CAISGAALGPQHF
TGTGCCATCAGTGGAGCGGCGCTAGGGCCCCAGCATTTT
>TRBJ1-2|TRBD1|TRBV30|.
CAWVTDRDDGYTF
TGTGCCTGGGTAACGGACAGGGATGATGGCTACACCTTC
>TRBJ1-3|.|TRBV14|few
CASSVLGPASGNTIYF
TGTGCCAGCAGCGTTCTAGGTCCTGCCTCTGGAAACACCATATATTTT
>TRBJ2-5|.|TRBV29-1|.
CSVLSRGWEETQYF
TGCAGCGTTCTATCCAGGGGATGGGAAGAGACCCAGTACTTC
>TRBJ1-1|.|TRBV12-3/TRBV12-4|.
CASSSTGNTEAFF
TGTGCCAGCAGTTCAACAGGGAACACTGAAGCTTTCTTT
>TRBJ2-1|.|TRBV6-2/TRBV6-3|.
CASSYGRGVGYNEQFF
TGTGCCAGCAGTTATGGTCGGGGTGTCGGCTACAATGAGCAGTTCTTC
>TRBJ1-5|TRBD1|TRBV18|once
CASSQGQKNQPQHF
TGTGCCAGCTCACAGGGACAGAAGAATCAGCCCCAGCATTTT
>TRBJ1-6|.|TRBV5-1|few
CASSPETGSYSPLHF
TGCGCCAGCAGCCCCGAAACAGGGTCATATTCACCCCTCCACTTT
>TRBJ2-5|TRBD1|TRBV27|.
CASKLEYRTGNDQETQYF
TGTGCCAGCAAATTAGAGTACAGGACAGGGAACGACCAAGAGACCCAGTACTTC
>TRBJ2-3|.|TRBV3-1/TRBV3-2|.
CASSQALHTGRCTDTQYF
TGTGCCAGCAGCCAAGCCCTACATACAGGGCGGTGCACAGATACGCAGTATTTT
>TRBJ1-5|.|TRBV12-3/TRBV12-4|once
CASSLVEDQPQHF
TGTGCCAGCAGTTTAGTCGAGGATCAGCCCCAGCATTTT
>TRBJ2-7|TRBD2|TRBV2|many
CASRLAGAEQYF
TGTGCCAGCAGGCTAGCGGGGGCCGAGCAGTACTTC
>TRBJ2-3|.|TRBV7-2|.
CASSFQRVNTDTQYF
TGTGCCAGCAGCTTCCAGCGGGTGAACACAGATACGCAGTATTTT
>TRBJ2-1|TRBD2|TRBV7-3|.
CASSPGLAGGGEQFF
TGTGCCAGCAGCCCGGGACTAGCGGGAGGTGGTGAGCAGTTCTTC
>TRBJ1-2|.|TRBV12-3/TRBV12-4|.
CASSRGTYGYTF
TGTGCCAGCAGCAGGGGTACCTATGGCTACACCTTC
>TRBJ2-5|TRBD2|TRBV7-2|once
CASSGRTSSGETQYF
TGTGCCAGCAGCGGCCGGACTAGTTCGGGCGAGACCCAGTACTTC
>TRBJ1-6|TRBD1|TRBV3-1/TRBV3-2|.
CASRRQGGNSPLHF
TGTGCCAGCAGAAGACAGGGTGGGAATTCACCCCTCCACTTT
>TRBJ1-2|TRBD1|TRBV30|.
CAWSADRDYGYTF
TGTGCCTGGAGTGCGGACAGGGACTATGGCTACACCTTC
>TRBJ2-7|TRBD1|TRBV5-8|.
CASSQGQVYEQYF
TGTGCCAGCAGCCAGGGACAGGTCTACGAGCAGTACTTC
>TRBJ1-3|.|TRBV10-3|.
CAISESSLSGNTIYF
TGTGCCATCAGTGAGTCGTCCCTCTCTGGAAACACCATATATTTT
>TRBJ2-5|.|TRBV5-4|.
CASSLDAGETQYF
TGTGCCAGCAGCTTGGACGCGGGGGAGACCCAGTACTTC
>TRBJ2-7|.|TRBV6-2/TRBV6-3|.
CASSTYRGGVYEQYF
TGTGCCAGCAGTACCTACAGGGGAGGCGTCTACGAGCAGTACTTC
>TRBJ2-7|.|TRBV5-1|.
CASKLLGQYF
TGCGCCAGTAAACTACTTGGGCAGTACTTC
>TRBJ1-1|TRBD1|TRBV2|few
CASRDRLHTEAFF
TGTGCCAGCCGGGACAGGTTACACACTGAAGCTTTCTTT
>TRBJ2-2|.|TRBV7-3|.
CASSPARGAGTGELFF
TGTGCCAGCAGCCCCGCCCGGGGGGCTGGTACCGGGGAGCTGTTTTTT
>TRBJ1-6|.|TRBV9|.
CASSAPSGSSYNSPLHF
TGTGCCAGCAGCGCCCCGTCTGGGAGCTCCTATAATTCACCCCTCCACTTT
>TRBJ2-7|TRBD1|TRBV5-1|once
CASTLQGADYEQYF
TGCGCCAGCACCCTACAGGGGGCGGACTACGAGCAGTACTTC